These 17 T cell receptor beta chains share one sample of origin, sequenced in a study of metastatic and nonmetastatic thyroid tumors. No patient had received any treatment before thyroid surgery. TCRdb re-clonotyped the PCR reads through MiXCR. The data hold about 18,000 clones, with around 30% observed a single time. Source material: tumor tissue. These receptors all come from a male donor with papillary thyroid cancer or a benign thyroid nodule (not recorded which). Some clones in this sample may be carry-over from other donors' samples.

This clone was seen ten or more times. V gene TRBV9 combines with J gene TRBJ2-5; D is uncertain. CDR3 size: 15 residues. Trimming left V 0 bases short and J 1 base short, with 10 bases between. The V gene's germline CDR1 is SGDLS and CDR2 YYNGEE. CDR3 in DNA: TGTGCCAGCAGCGTAGTCGGCAGATTCCAAGAGACCCAGTACTTC. Its translation is CASSVVGRFQETQYF.

This clone was seen only a few times. The chain combines TRBV5-1 with TRBJ1-1; unclear D gene. The V gene's germline CDR1 is SGHRS and CDR2 YFSETQ. The CDR3 extends over 13 amino acids. With 0 bases removed from V and 5 bases from J, the gap between germline ends came to 8 bases. The CDR3 here is CASSLDSSTEAFF. In nucleotides, the CDR3 is TGCGCCAGCAGCTTGGACAGCTCTACTGAAGCTTTCTTT.

This clone has a count of ten or more. The V gene is TRBV4-1, the J gene TRBJ2-7; the match to TRBD2 covers 13 bases. Trimming at V came to 1 base and at J to 7 bases, leaving 4 bases not matched to a gene. Germline values: CDR1 MGHRA, CDR2 YSYEKL. CDR3 size: 15 residues. The CDR3 spells CASSQGLAGGLEQYF. The CDR3 DNA follows: TGCGCCAGCAGCCAAGGACTAGCGGGAGGCCTGGAGCAGTACTTC.

This clone was seen only a few times. The chain is built from TRBV6-1 and TRBJ1-1, with D hard to call. Per the germline V gene, CDR1 is MNHNS and CDR2 is SASEGT. This CDR3 comprises 12 residues. Trimming left V 6 bases short and J 3 bases short, with 8 bases between. DNA of the CDR3: TGTGCCAGCAGACGGGGAGACACTGAAGCTTTCTTT. Its translation: CASRRGDTEAFF.

This clone was recorded many times. Its ends do not fully match the called genes, so a read error is possible. Other DNA sequences within the sample encode an identical CDR3. The rearrangement links TRBV5-1 to TRBJ1-1; the D is unclear. The CDR3 runs to 15 residues. Per germline, CDR1 SGHRS and CDR2 YFSETQ. This CDR3 is CASSLEEYLNTEAFF. DNA for the CDR3: TGCGCCAGCAGCTTGGAGGAGTACTTGAATACTGAAGCTTTCTTT.

V usage is TRBV20-1 and J usage is TRBJ2-7, with 8 bases matching TRBD1. CDR3 length: 13 amino acids. Germline V gives CDR1 DFQATT, CDR2 SNEGSKA (reference sequence). The trim removed 6 bases at V and 4 bases at J, leaving 8 bases unmatched. CDR3 bases: TGCAGTGCCACAGACAGGGGCCCTTACGAGCAGTACTTC. As protein: CSATDRGPYEQYF.

This clone turned up a few times. The CDR3 sequence: CSAEIQVGADTQYF. CDR3 DNA sequence: TGCAGTGCGGAGATTCAAGTTGGTGCAGATACGCAGTATTTT. V is TRBV20-1 and J is TRBJ2-3; D ambiguous. This CDR3 has 14 residues. V gave up 6 bases and J gave up 4 bases, with 17 bases separating them. Germline V gene data show CDR1 as DFQATT and CDR2 as SNEGSKA (reference sequence).

This clone was detected once. V is TRBV11-2 and J is TRBJ2-1; D tentatively reads TRBD1 or TRBD2 (5 bases each). With 0 bases removed from V and 2 bases from J, the gap between germline ends came to 11 bases. This CDR3 region has 16 residues. From germline, CDR1 is SGHAT and CDR2 FQNNGV. The CDR3 reads CASSLDPGRTYNEQFF. Here the CDR3 DNA reads TGTGCCAGCAGCTTAGATCCGGGACGGACCTACAATGAGCAGTTCTTC.

The gene calls are TRBV5-1 and TRBJ2-7; no reliable D call. The CDR3 is 12 amino acids. V was cut by 5 bases and J by 0 bases, with 6 bases left in between. Per the germline V gene, CDR1 is SGHRS and CDR2 is YFSETQ. As DNA, the CDR3 is TGCGCCAGCAGAGCCTACTCCTACGAGCAGTACTTC. Translating gives CASRAYSYEQYF.

The V call is TRBV18, the J call TRBJ2-3; no reliable D call. V was shortened by 3 bases and J by 4 bases, with 8 bases between the two germline ends. CDR1 is KGHSH and CDR2 is LQKENI in the germline V gene. This CDR3 has 13 residues. The DNA for the CDR3 is TGTGCCAGCTCACCCACCGTCGCAGATACGCAGTATTTT. It encodes CASSPTVADTQYF.

This chain connects TRBV18 to TRBJ2-6; TRBD1 aligns across 9 bases. Germline V gene data show CDR1 as KGHSH and CDR2 as LQKENI. The CDR3 extends over 17 amino acids. Trimming cost V 5 bases and J 1 base; bases outside gene matches: 6. The CDR3 sequence is CASSSGQGSSGANVLTF. The CDR3, as DNA: TGTGCCAGCTCATCGGGACAGGGTTCTTCTGGGGCCAACGTCCTGACTTTC.

This clone occurred a few times. The chain has TRBV6-5 and TRBJ2-1; 7 nucleotides match TRBD2. The germline gives CDR1 MNHEY, CDR2 SVGAGI. J gave up 3 bases and V 0 bases, and 8 bases lay outside the gene matches. The CDR3 sequence is 17 residues long. In DNA, the CDR3 is TGTGCCAGCAGTTACTCGCAACCCGGGGGGATCTACAATGAGCAGTTCTTC. Its protein is CASSYSQPGGIYNEQFF.

This clone is deemed medium-sized. The CDR3 loop reads CSARAQVTGELFF. CDR3 DNA: TGCAGTGCTAGAGCACAGGTCACCGGGGAGCTGTTTTTT. The V gene is TRBV20-1, the J gene TRBJ2-2; TRBD1 is a possible D gene (5 bases). V dropped 1 base and J dropped 4 bases, with 7 bases sitting between them. Germline CDR1 DFQATT, CDR2 SNEGSKA (reference sequence). CDR3 length: 13 residues.

By share, this clone ranks as medium-sized. DNA of the CDR3: TGTGCCAGCAGCTTTTGGACAGGGGTCTCCTACGAGCAGTACTTC. Its protein is CASSFWTGVSYEQYF. This sequence joins TRBV5-5 and TRBJ2-7, with TRBD1 identical over 9 bases. The J segment lost 0 bases and the V segment lost 2 bases, leaving 3 bases of the junction unmatched. Per the germline V gene, CDR1 is SGHKS and CDR2 is YYEKEE (reference sequence). The CDR3 is 15 residues long.

This sequence joins TRBV20-1 and TRBJ2-5; D uncertain. CDR1 and CDR2 from the germline V gene are DFQATT and SNEGSKA (reference sequence). The V gene lost 3 bases and the J gene lost 5 bases, with 4 bases spanning the gap. The CDR3 sequence is 10 residues long. CDR3 in DNA: TGCAGTGCTAGGACCGAGACCCAGTACTTC. Protein product: CSARTETQYF.

The rearrangement uses TRBV4-1 and TRBJ1-1; D is unresolved. V lost 7 bases and J lost 5, with 20 bases in between. CDR3 length: 15 amino acids. The germline gives CDR1 MGHRA, CDR2 YSYEKL. The CDR3 protein is CASIPEIRGRTEAFF. CDR3 coding DNA: TGCGCCAGCATCCCGGAGATCCGTGGAAGGACTGAAGCTTTCTTT.

The chain has TRBV6-1 and TRBJ1-2; 12 positions agree with TRBD1. The V and J ends lost 1 base and 4 bases, in that order; junction bases with no gene match: 7. The CDR3 runs to 17 residues. From germline, CDR1 is MNHNS and CDR2 SASEGT. The CDR3 DNA reads TGTGCCAGCAGTGAAGAAGGGACAGGGGGCGTCCTCTATGGCTACACCTTC. Its translation is CASSEEGTGGVLYGYTF.